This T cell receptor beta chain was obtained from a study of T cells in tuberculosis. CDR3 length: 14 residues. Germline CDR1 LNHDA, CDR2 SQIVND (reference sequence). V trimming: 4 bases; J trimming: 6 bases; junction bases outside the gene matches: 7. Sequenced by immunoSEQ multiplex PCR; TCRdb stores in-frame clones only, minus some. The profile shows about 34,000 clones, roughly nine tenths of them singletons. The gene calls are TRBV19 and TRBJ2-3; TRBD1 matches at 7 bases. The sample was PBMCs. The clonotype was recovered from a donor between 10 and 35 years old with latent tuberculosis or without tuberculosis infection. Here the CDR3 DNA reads TGTGCCAGTAGTAAACAGGGGCGGCTGGATACGCAGTATTTT. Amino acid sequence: CASSKQGRLDTQYF.